This entry lists 18 T cell receptor beta chains sequenced from one sample in a study of T cell repertoires in cytomegalovirus infection. Their antigens remain unidentified. One entry per CDR3 protein, called by TCRdb with MiXCR from the reads. The sample contains roughly 220,000 distinct CDR3 sequences, roughly 34% of which appear only once. The source was CD8+ T cells from cultured PBMCs, collected from culture after CMV antigen stimulation. Every receptor here comes from a human donor in good health (CMV status not recorded). Some clones in this sample may be carry-over from other donors' samples.

This clonotype turned up a few times. The gene calls are TRBV7-9 and TRBJ2-3; tentatively, D is TRBD1 (6 bases). CDR3 length: 17 residues. Looked up from germline, CDR1 is SEHNR and CDR2 is FQNEAQ (reference sequence). V was clipped by 5 bases and J by 1 base, with 19 bases between them. CDR3 in amino acids: CASSLAQGGVGTDTQYF. As DNA, the CDR3 is TGTGCCAGCAGCCTGGCACAGGGCGGCGTAGGCACAGATACGCAGTATTTT.

The V call is TRBV28, the J call TRBJ2-7; 7 nucleotides match TRBD1. This CDR3 contains 13 residues. Germline CDR1 MDHEN, CDR2 SYDVKM. V shed 4 bases, J shed 3 bases, and the junction held 3 bases outside the gene matches. CDR3 in amino acids: CASSSYRGYEQYF. In nucleotides, the CDR3 is TGTGCCAGCAGTTCTTACAGGGGCTACGAGCAGTACTTC. Complete variable domain (other parts from reference TRBV28 and TRBJ2-7): DVKVTQSSRYLVKRTGEKVFLECVQDMDHENMFWYRQDPGLGLRLIYFSYDVKMKEKGDIPEGYSVSREKKERFSLILESASTNQTSMYLCASSSYRGYEQYFGPGTRLTVT.

This chain links TRBV12-3 or TRBV12-4 with TRBJ1-6, with a weak D call TRBD1 (5 bases). CDR3 length: 14 residues. Between the trimmed V and J ends, which lost 7 bases and 9 bases, there was a span of 16 bases. The DNA for the CDR3 is TGTGCCAGCATCGGCAGGGCTTGGGGTTCACCCCTCCACTTT. Translated, it gives CASIGRAWGSPLHF.

This clonotype was picked up a small number of times. An end of the junction does not agree with germline; a read error may underlie this. The rearrangement joins TRBV28 to TRBJ1-3; D gene ambiguous. The CDR3 has 12 amino acids. Looked up from germline, CDR1 is MDHEN and CDR2 is SYDVKM. The CDR3 DNA reads as TGTGCCAGCAGTCCGACCCGAATGGACCAGCAATTT. It encodes CASSPTRMDQQF.

The rearrangement links TRBV7-9 to TRBJ2-7; D is uncertain. The CDR3 consists of 13 residues. V lost 3 bases, J lost 7 bases, and 13 bases lay in between. Germline V gene lookup returns CDR1 SEHNR and CDR2 FQNEAQ (reference sequence). The CDR3 protein is CASSFVADQEQYF. Written as DNA, the CDR3 is TGTGCCAGCAGCTTCGTGGCGGACCAGGAGCAGTACTTC.

This clonotype has more than one count but fewer than ten. The V call is TRBV7-8, the J call TRBJ2-3, with unresolved D. Germline lookup yields CDR1 SGHVS and CDR2 FQNEAQ. The V end lost 5 bases, the J end lost 4 bases, and 16 bases lay between the germline ends. This CDR3 contains 15 residues. CDR3 DNA sequence: TGTGCCAGCAGCGCTAGACTCACCCCGGCAGATACGCAGTATTTT. It yields the protein CASSARLTPADTQYF.

The gene calls are TRBV11-1 and TRBJ1-1; a weak D match, TRBD1 (5 bases). There are 15 residues in the CDR3. Germline assignment: CDR1 SGHAT and CDR2 FQDESV (reference sequence). V lost 5 bases and J 1 base, leaving 14 bases between the germline ends. The CDR3 loop is CASSPPGAGNTEAFF. In DNA, the CDR3 is TGTGCCAGCAGCCCCCCTGGGGCAGGGAACACTGAAGCTTTCTTT.

The CDR3: CASSLWDSYNEQFF. The CDR3, as DNA: TGTGCCAGCAGTTTATGGGACAGCTACAATGAGCAGTTCTTC. The genes are TRBV28 and TRBJ2-1; D is possibly TRBD1 (6 bases). CDR1 is MDHEN, CDR2 SYDVKM, per germline. This CDR3 is built from 14 residues. Trimming removed 0 bases from V and 3 bases from J, with 6 bases in between.

The rearrangement links TRBV7-6 to TRBJ2-1; 12 nucleotides match TRBD2. The CDR3 contains 16 residues. V gave up 5 bases and J gave up 5 bases; unmatched junction bases: 7. Germline CDR1 and CDR2: SGHVS and FNYEAQ. The DNA of the CDR3 is TGTGCCAGCAGCCAAGAACTAGCGGGAGGTAACAATGAGCAGTTCTTC. It is translated as CASSQELAGGNNEQFF.

This sequence joins TRBV12-3 or TRBV12-4 and TRBJ2-1; D assignment may be TRBD1 or TRBD2 (6 bases each). The CDR3 runs 16 residues. V was pared by 6 bases and J by 0 bases, with 15 bases between. The CDR3 DNA follows: TGTGCCAGCAGCCCCCTTAGGGGGGTCTCCTACAATGAGCAGTTCTTC. Its protein is CASSPLRGVSYNEQFF.

This chain links TRBV27 with TRBJ2-7; 7 nucleotides line up with TRBD2. The CDR3 extends over 14 amino acids. The germline CDR1 and CDR2 sequences are MNHEY and SMNVEV (reference sequence). V gave up 2 bases and J gave up 1 base; unmatched junction bases: 2. CDR3 amino acids: CASSLRGESYEQYF. CDR3 DNA sequence: TGTGCCAGCAGTTTACGGGGGGAATCCTACGAGCAGTACTTC.

This chain uses TRBV20-1 with TRBJ2-2; D may be TRBD1 or TRBD2 (5 bases each). Deletions cut 1 base from V and 6 bases from J, with 18 bases between. The CDR3 is made up of 16 amino acids. The germline V gene has CDR1 DFQATT and CDR2 SNEGSKA (reference sequence). The CDR3 loop is CSARGAGTPGPGELFF. In DNA form, the CDR3 reads TGCAGTGCTAGAGGGGCAGGGACCCCGGGCCCCGGGGAGCTGTTTTTT.

The chain is built from TRBV28 and TRBJ1-5; a possible D gene is TRBD1 (5 bases). The CDR3 runs to 12 residues. Per the germline V gene, CDR1 is MDHEN and CDR2 is SYDVKM. Trimming took 5 bases from V and 7 from J, leaving 9 bases between them. The CDR3 nucleotides read TGTGCCAGCAGTCGAAGGGGACAGCCCCAGCATTTT. Its translation: CASSRRGQPQHF.

V and J are TRBV7-4 and TRBJ1-4; TRBD1 might be the D (5 bases). Germline loops: CDR1 SGHVT, CDR2 SQSDAQ. CDR3 size: 17 residues. Trimming removed 10 bases at V and 9 bases at J, with 30 bases between. As DNA, the CDR3 is TGTGCCATCACCTCCAGGACCCCGGGGACCCTTCTGCAAAAACTGTTTTTT. Protein sequence: CAITSRTPGTLLQKLFF.

This rearrangement joins TRBV20-1 to TRBJ2-7; 7 positions match TRBD2. V lost 5 bases and J lost 0; bases outside the gene matches: 4. The CDR3 totals 13 residues. Germline loops: CDR1 DFQATT, CDR2 SNEGSKA (reference sequence). The CDR3 spells CSAPGRSSYEQYF. CDR3 sequence (DNA): TGCAGTGCTCCCGGGAGGTCCTCCTACGAGCAGTACTTC.

The rearrangement links TRBV12-3 or TRBV12-4 to TRBJ2-1; 11 bases agree with TRBD2. CDR3 length equals 15 residues. With 4 bases clipped from V and 9 bases from J, the junction kept 8 bases outside the gene matches. The CDR3 loop reads CASSSLTSGVPEQFF. The CDR3 nucleotides are TGTGCCAGCAGTTCCTTGACTAGCGGGGTCCCTGAGCAGTTCTTC.

V and J are TRBV6-1 and TRBJ2-1, with D hard to call. V was trimmed by 2 bases and J by 15 bases, leaving 2 bases between them. The CDR3 spans 8 residues. From germline, CDR1 is MNHNS and CDR2 SASEGT. The DNA for the CDR3 is TGTGCCAGCAGTGAACGGTTCTTC. Amino acid sequence: CASSERFF.

The chain is built from TRBV24-1 and TRBJ2-5; 9 bases align to TRBD1. J was trimmed by 2 bases and V by 4 bases; bases with no gene match: 4. This CDR3 spans 15 amino acids. CDR1 KGHDR and CDR2 SFDVKD come from the germline V gene. CDR3 sequence reads: CATSDFGTGQETQYF. The CDR3 region has the DNA TGTGCCACCAGTGACTTCGGGACAGGGCAAGAGACCCAGTACTTC.